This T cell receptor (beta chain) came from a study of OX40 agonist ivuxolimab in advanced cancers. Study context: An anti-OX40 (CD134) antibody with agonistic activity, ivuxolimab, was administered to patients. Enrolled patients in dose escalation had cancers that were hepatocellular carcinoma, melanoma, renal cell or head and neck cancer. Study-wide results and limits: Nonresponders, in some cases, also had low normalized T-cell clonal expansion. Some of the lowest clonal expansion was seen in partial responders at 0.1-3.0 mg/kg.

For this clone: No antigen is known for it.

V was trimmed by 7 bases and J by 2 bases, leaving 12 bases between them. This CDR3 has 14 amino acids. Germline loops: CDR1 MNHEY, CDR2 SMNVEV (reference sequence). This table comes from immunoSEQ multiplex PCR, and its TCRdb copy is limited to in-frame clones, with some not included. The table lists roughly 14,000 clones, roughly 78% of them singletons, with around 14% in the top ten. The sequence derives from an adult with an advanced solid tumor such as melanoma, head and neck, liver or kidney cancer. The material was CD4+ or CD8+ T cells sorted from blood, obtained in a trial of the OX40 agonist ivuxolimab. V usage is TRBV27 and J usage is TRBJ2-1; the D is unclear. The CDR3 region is CASTGREPYNEQFF. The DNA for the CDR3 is TGTGCCAGCACGGGTAGGGAACCCTACAATGAGCAGTTCTTC.